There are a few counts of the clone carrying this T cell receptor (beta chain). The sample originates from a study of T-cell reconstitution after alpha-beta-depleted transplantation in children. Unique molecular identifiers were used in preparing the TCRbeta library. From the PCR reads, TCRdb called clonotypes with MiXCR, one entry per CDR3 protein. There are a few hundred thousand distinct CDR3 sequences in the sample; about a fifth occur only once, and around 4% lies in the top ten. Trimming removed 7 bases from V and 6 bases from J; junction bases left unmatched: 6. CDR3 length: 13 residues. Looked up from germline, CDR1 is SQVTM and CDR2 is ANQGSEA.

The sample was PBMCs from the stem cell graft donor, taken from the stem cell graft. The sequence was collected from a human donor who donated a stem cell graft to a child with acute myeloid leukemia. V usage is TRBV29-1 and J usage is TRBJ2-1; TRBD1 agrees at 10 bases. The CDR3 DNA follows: TGCAGCGGCGGGACAGGGGTGGCCAATGAGCAGTTCTTC. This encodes CSGGTGVANEQFF.